This TCR beta chain derives from a study of blood T cell repertoires in COVID-19. Study overall: Sites in the United States, Italy and Spain provided acute and convalescent COVID-19 samples. PBMCs, B-cell-depleted T cells, or T cells provided the cDNA or gDNA that made up the material.

This clone was detected once. Compared with germline, one end of the junction differs, possibly owing to a read error. This table comes from immunoSEQ multiplex PCR, and its TCRdb copy is limited to in-frame clones, with some not included. The profile shows hundreds of thousands of clones, over 75% of them singletons. The CDR3 consists of 16 residues. Germline V gives CDR1 SSHAT, CDR2 FNYEAQ (reference sequence). Assignment of participants to cohorts was predicated upon participant-reported clinical history. Cohort 3 donors counted as recovered after two negative PCRs, clearance, or resolved symptoms.

The origin of this receptor is a middle-aged woman who had recovered from COVID-19. The specimen was PBMCs or T cells enriched from blood (not recorded which). The chain combines TRBV7-7 with TRBJ2-5; 9 bases match TRBD2. The CDR3 reads CASSLGTLAGQETQYF. The CDR3 coding sequence is TGTGCTAGCAGCTTAGGCACCCTAGCGGGGCAAGAGACCCAGTACTTC.